Below are 11 T cell receptor beta chains sequenced from a single sample in a study of cytomegalovirus exposure and HLA in healthy donors. Amplification used 60 Vbeta primers and 13 Jbeta primers. The table came from immunoSEQ multiplex PCR; TCRdb's copy has only in-frame clones and leaves some out. The table lists fewer than 150,000 clones. Sequenced sample: PBMCs. These receptor sequences come from a man younger than 35 in good health and CMV-seronegative.

The chain has TRBV19 and TRBJ2-4; TRBD1 is a possible D gene (5 bases). The CDR3 has 14 amino acids. Trimming removed 1 base from V and 6 bases from J, with 10 bases in between. CDR1 and CDR2 (germline): LNHDA, SQIVND (reference sequence). CDR3 in amino acids: CASSIVPGINIQYF. DNA of the CDR3: TGTGCCAGTAGTATAGTGCCAGGGATAAACATTCAGTACTTC.

The chain carries TRBV11-2 and TRBJ2-3, with D perhaps matching TRBD2 (6 bases). CDR3 length: 13 amino acids. Trimming took 5 bases from V and 9 from J, leaving 15 bases between them. The V gene's germline CDR1 is SGHAT and CDR2 FQNNGV. CDR3 bases: TGTGCCAGCAGCCCGGGACTCCCCGAAACGCAGTATTTT. Translating it yields CASSPGLPETQYF.

The V and J genes are TRBV7-9 and TRBJ2-1; D might be TRBD1 (6 bases). V was pared by 3 bases and J by 0 bases, with 9 bases between. Germline V CDR1 and CDR2: SEHNR, FQNEAQ (reference sequence). The CDR3 contains 15 residues. DNA for the CDR3: TGTGCCAGCAGCTTTTCCAGGGGCTCCTACAATGAGCAGTTCTTC. It translates to CASSFSRGSYNEQFF.

This sequence joins TRBV9 and TRBJ2-2; 8 bases are shared with TRBD2. The CDR3 consists of 16 residues. After removal of 4 bases from V and 3 bases from J, the junction contained 8 bases not matched to a gene. Per the germline V gene, CDR1 is SGDLS and CDR2 is YYNGEE. CDR3 amino acids: CASSYFISGDTGELFF. CDR3 sequence (DNA): TGTGCCAGCAGCTACTTTATTAGCGGGGACACCGGGGAGCTGTTTTTT.

The chain employs TRBV18 and TRBJ1-3, with D maybe TRBD1 (6 bases). V was shortened by 3 bases and J by 0 bases, with 12 bases between the two germline ends. Germline lookup yields CDR1 KGHSH and CDR2 LQKENI. This CDR3 is built from 16 residues. CDR3 nucleotides: TGTGCCAGCTCACCCCTGACAGGCCACTCTGGAAACACCATATATTTT. Its protein product is CASSPLTGHSGNTIYF.

The rearrangement links TRBV4-2 to TRBJ1-1, with TRBD1 matching over 12 bases. Trimming removed 4 bases from V and 3 bases from J; junction bases left unmatched: 15. Germline V gene lookup returns CDR1 LGHNA and CDR2 YNFKEQ. This CDR3 region has 19 residues. Here the CDR3 DNA reads TGTGCCAGCAGCCCTCGAATTGTATTGGGACAGGGGGCGGACACTGAAGCTTTCTTT. This sequence encodes CASSPRIVLGQGADTEAFF.

This sequence joins TRBV11-2 and TRBJ2-1; tentative D call: TRBD2 (5 bases). Germline V gene sequence: CDR1 SGHAT, CDR2 FQNNGV. This CDR3 contains 13 residues. Trimming took off 3 bases at V and 4 bases at J, with 7 bases between the two ends. CDR3 nucleotide sequence: TGTGCCAGCAGCTTGGCGGGTTACAATGAGCAGTTCTTC. This translates into CASSLAGYNEQFF.

V and J are TRBV7-8 and TRBJ2-2, with a possible D match to TRBD2 (6 bases). The V gene lost 5 bases and the J gene lost 0 bases, with 10 bases spanning the gap. CDR3 size: 15 residues. The germline gives CDR1 SGHVS, CDR2 FQNEAQ. The CDR3 region has the DNA TGTGCCAGCAGCGGAGGGACGGCGAACACCGGGGAGCTGTTTTTT. Protein product: CASSGGTANTGELFF.

V usage is TRBV9 and J usage is TRBJ2-1; 7 positions match TRBD2. Germline V lookup: CDR1 SGDLS, CDR2 YYNGEE. This CDR3 has 13 amino acids. V gave up 4 bases and J gave up 7 bases; unmatched junction bases: 5. The chain's CDR3 is CASSSRLANEQFF. The CDR3 bases are TGTGCCAGCAGCTCACGACTAGCAAATGAGCAGTTCTTC.

This chain joins TRBV29-1 and TRBJ1-2; 7 nucleotides align to TRBD1. Trimming at V came to 6 bases and at J to 4 bases, leaving 11 bases not matched to a gene. Germline values: CDR1 SQVTM, CDR2 ANQGSEA. The CDR3 has 14 residues. CDR3 nucleotide sequence: TGCAGCGTCCATAGACAGGGAGGAAGCTATGGCTACACCTTC. Amino acids: CSVHRQGGSYGYTF.

The V and J genes are TRBV10-1 and TRBJ2-7, with D possibly TRBD1 on 7 matching bases. The CDR3 totals 14 residues. Between the trimmed V and J ends, which lost 2 bases and 7 bases, there was a span of 15 bases. CDR1 is WNHNN and CDR2 is SYGVQD in the germline V gene (reference sequence). The CDR3 DNA is TGCGCCAGCAGTGAGGCAGCCAGGGGGGTAGAGCAGTACTTC. Translating gives CASSEAARGVEQYF.